The clone carrying this T cell receptor (beta chain) was seen a handful of times. Antigen specificity is unknown. The sample belongs to a study of a mutant IDH1 vaccine in newly diagnosed glioma. Study in general: Vaccination followed radiotherapy alone by 4-6 weeks, or accompanied temozolomide cycles. Patients arrived already treated with radiotherapy, temozolomide, or both, most having had both. Treated patients were roughly 62% male, approximately 38% female, mean age around 40 years.

V was clipped by 3 bases and J by 5 bases, with 7 bases between them. CDR3 length: 13 residues. Germline lookup yields CDR1 SNHLY and CDR2 FYNNEI. Time point given: week 11, during vaccination. A single vaccine dose contained 300 ug of mutant IDH1 20-mer peptide, and topical imiquimod was used with it. Study-wide results and caveats: Top peripheral T cell clonotype shifts appeared unrelated to pseudoprogression.

Only in-frame clones appear in the TCRdb table, and some are missing; sequencing was by immunoSEQ multiplex PCR. The repertoire consists of 20,000 to 25,000 clones, with approximately 70% occurring once and the leading ten covering approximately 10%. This clonotype was sampled from a man aged 18 to 30 with glioma. Some clones in this sample may be carry-over from other donors' samples. Source: peripheral blood mononuclear cells (PBMCs), taken from a glioma patient whose treatment included an IDH1 peptide vaccine. The chain employs TRBV2 and TRBJ1-4, with D perhaps TRBD1 (5 bases). This chain's CDR3 is CASSDRVNEKLFF. The CDR3 DNA sequence: TGTGCCAGCAGTGACAGGGTGAATGAAAAACTGTTTTTT.